The present entry profiles one T cell receptor beta chain with its context. Its specificity is unknown. CDR3 length: 16 residues. Germline trimming cut 4 bases from V and 3 bases from J; bases unmatched to any gene: 12. Germline loops: CDR1 SGDLS, CDR2 YYNGEE. The data derive from a study of cytomegalovirus exposure and HLA in healthy donors. As for the study in general: There were 70 million to 95 million unique TCRs (from HLA-typed donors) in an early data release. Notes on the study in general: Approximately 160 TCR beta chains were listed as cytomegalovirus-associated. Several top significant clusters appeared, in a later analysis, to be linked to common viral pathogens. Three CMV-associated chains proved CMV antigen-specific in vitro.

The PCR contained 60 Vbeta and 13 Jbeta primers. Assay used: immunoSEQ multiplex PCR; TCRdb lists only in-frame clones, some missing. In the table there are roughly 180,000 clones, about 82% of which are singletons. This chain joins TRBV9 and TRBJ2-5, with 7 nucleotides matching TRBD1. The sample was PBMCs. This TCR was recovered from a female donor in good health and CMV-seronegative. In DNA, the CDR3 is TGTGCCAGCAGCCCCCTTCCTGGGACAGCCAAAGAGACCCAGTACTTC. Translating gives CASSPLPGTAKETQYF.